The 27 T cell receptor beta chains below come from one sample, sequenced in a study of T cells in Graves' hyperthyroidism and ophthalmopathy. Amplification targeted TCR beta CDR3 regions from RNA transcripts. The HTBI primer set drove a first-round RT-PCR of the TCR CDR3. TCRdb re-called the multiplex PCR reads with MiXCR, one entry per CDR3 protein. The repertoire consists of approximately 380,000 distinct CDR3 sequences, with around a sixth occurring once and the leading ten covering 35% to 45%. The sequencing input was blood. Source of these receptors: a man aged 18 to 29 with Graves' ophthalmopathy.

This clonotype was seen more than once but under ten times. The CDR3 here is CASSLIGQANSPLHF. The CDR3 nucleotides read TGTGCCAGCAGCTTAATAGGACAGGCAAATTCACCCCTCCACTTT. The chain carries TRBV13 and TRBJ1-6; 7 nucleotides line up with TRBD1. This CDR3 is 15 amino acids long. V gave up 2 bases and J gave up 7 bases; unmatched junction bases: 5. Germline V lookup: CDR1 PRHDT, CDR2 FYEKMQ (reference sequence).

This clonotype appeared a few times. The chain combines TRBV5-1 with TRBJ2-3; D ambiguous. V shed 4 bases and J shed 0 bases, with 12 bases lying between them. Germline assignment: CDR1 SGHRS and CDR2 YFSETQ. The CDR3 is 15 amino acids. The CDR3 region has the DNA TGCGCCAGCAGCCCGACACCGTTGAGCACAGATACGCAGTATTTT. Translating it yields CASSPTPLSTDTQYF.

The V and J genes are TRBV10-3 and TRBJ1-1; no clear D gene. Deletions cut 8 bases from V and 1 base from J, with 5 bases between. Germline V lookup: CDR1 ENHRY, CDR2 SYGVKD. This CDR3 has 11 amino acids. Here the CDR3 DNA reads TGTGCCATCGGGTCGAACACTGAAGCTTTCTTT. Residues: CAIGSNTEAFF.

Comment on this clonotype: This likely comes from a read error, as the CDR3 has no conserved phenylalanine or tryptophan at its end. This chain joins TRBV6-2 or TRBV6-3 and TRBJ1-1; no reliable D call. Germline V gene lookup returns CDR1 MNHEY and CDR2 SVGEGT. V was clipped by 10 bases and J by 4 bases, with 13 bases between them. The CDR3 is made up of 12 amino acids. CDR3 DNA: TGTGCCATCCACTCTGATGGCACTGAAGCTTTCCTT. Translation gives CAIHSDGTEAFL.

Here the CDR3 reads CASSSWGRSYNSPLHF. In DNA form, the CDR3 reads TGTGCCAGCAGTTCGTGGGGCCGCTCCTATAATTCACCCCTCCACTTT. The chain has TRBV28 and TRBJ1-6; the D gene is possibly TRBD1 (5 bases). The CDR3 covers 16 residues. Germline V lookup: CDR1 MDHEN, CDR2 SYDVKM. Trimming left V 4 bases short and J 0 bases short, with 10 bases between.

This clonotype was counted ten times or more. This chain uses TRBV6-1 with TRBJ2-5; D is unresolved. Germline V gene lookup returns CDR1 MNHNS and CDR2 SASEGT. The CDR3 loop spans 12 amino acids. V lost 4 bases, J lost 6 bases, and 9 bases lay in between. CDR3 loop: CASSGGRKTQYF. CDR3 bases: TGTGCCAGCAGTGGCGGACGGAAGACCCAGTACTTC.

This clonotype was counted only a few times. In DNA form, the CDR3 reads TGCGCCAGCAGCTGGACTAGCGGGGATTACAATGAGCAGTTCTTC. This encodes CASSWTSGDYNEQFF. The chain carries TRBV5-1 and TRBJ2-1; 12 bases fit TRBD2. The CDR3 covers 15 residues. Per germline, CDR1 SGHRS and CDR2 YFSETQ. The V gene end was trimmed by 3 bases and the J gene end by 4 bases; junction bases not matched to a gene: 2.

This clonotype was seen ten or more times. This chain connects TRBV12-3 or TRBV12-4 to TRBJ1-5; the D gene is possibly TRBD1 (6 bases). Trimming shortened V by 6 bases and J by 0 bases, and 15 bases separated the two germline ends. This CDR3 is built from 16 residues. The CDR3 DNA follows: TGTGCCAGCAGAGTTGAGGGGGAGATTAGCAATCAGCCCCAGCATTTT. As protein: CASRVEGEISNQPQHF.

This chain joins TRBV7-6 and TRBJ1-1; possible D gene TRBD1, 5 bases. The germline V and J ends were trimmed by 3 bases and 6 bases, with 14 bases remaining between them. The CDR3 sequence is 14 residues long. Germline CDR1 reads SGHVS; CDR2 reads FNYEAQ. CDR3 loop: CASSLSRRGAEAFF. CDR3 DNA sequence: TGTGCCAGCAGCTTGTCCAGGCGGGGCGCTGAAGCTTTCTTT.

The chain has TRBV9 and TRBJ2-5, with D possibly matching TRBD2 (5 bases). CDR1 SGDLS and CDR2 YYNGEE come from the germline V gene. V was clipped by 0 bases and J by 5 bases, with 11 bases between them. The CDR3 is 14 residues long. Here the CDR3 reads CASSVAGGGETQYF. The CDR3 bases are TGTGCCAGCAGCGTAGCGGGTGGAGGTGAGACCCAGTACTTC.

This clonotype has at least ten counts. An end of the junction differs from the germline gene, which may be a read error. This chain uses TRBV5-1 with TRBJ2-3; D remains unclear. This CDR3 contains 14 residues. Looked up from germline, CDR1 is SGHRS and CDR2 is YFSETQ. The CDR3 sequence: CASSLERGTDTQYF. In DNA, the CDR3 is TGTGCCAGCAGCTTAGAGCGTGGTACAGATACGCAGTATTTT.

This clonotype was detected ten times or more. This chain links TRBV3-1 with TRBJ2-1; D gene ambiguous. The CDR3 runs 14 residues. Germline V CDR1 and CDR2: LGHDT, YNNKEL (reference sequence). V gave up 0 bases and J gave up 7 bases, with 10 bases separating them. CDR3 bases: TGTGCCAGCAGCCAAGACTATCAAGTTAATGAGCAGTTCTTC. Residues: CASSQDYQVNEQFF.

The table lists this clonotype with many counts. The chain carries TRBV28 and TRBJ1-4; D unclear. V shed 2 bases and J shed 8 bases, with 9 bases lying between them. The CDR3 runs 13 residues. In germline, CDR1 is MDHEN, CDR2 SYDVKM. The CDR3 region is CASSLQVQEKLFF. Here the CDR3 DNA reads TGTGCCAGCAGTTTACAGGTACAAGAAAAACTGTTTTTT.

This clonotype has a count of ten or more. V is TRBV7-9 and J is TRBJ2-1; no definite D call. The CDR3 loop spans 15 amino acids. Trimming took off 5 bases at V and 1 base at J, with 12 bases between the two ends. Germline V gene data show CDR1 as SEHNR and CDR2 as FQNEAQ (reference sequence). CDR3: CASSPLAKSYNEQFF. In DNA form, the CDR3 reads TGTGCCAGCAGCCCTTTGGCCAAATCCTACAATGAGCAGTTCTTC.

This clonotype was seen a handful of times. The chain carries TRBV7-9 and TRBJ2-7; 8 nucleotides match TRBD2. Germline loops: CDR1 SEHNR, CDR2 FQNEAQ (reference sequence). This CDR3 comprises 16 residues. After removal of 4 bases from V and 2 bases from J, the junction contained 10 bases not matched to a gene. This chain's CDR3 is CASSSGGGGFTYEQYF. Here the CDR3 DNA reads TGTGCCAGCAGCTCGGGCGGCGGGGGGTTTACCTACGAGCAGTACTTC.

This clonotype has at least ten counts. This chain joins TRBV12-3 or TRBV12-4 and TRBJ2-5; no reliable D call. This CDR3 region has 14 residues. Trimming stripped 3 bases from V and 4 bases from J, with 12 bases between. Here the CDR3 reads CASSLGYLLETQYF. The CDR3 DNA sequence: TGTGCCAGCAGTTTGGGCTACCTTCTAGAGACCCAGTACTTC.

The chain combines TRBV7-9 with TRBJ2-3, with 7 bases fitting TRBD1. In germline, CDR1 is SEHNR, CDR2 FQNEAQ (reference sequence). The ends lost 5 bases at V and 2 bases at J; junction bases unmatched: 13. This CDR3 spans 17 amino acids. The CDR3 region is CASSPKPGQFYTDTQYF. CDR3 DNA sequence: TGTGCCAGCAGCCCCAAGCCGGGACAGTTCTACACAGATACGCAGTATTTT.

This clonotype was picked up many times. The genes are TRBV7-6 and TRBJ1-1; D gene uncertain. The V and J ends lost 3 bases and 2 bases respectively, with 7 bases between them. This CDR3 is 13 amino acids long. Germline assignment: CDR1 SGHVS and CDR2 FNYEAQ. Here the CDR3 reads CASSFAVNTEAFF. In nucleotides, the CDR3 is TGTGCCAGCAGCTTCGCAGTAAACACTGAAGCTTTCTTT.

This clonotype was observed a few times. The CDR3 nucleotides are TGTGCCAGCAGAAGACAGGGTGCGGGGGAAAACATTCAGTACTTC. This codes for CASRRQGAGENIQYF. This chain joins TRBV6-1 and TRBJ2-4; D is possibly TRBD1 or TRBD2 (7 bases each). CDR3 length: 15 amino acids. The germline V gene has CDR1 MNHNS and CDR2 SASEGT. V was trimmed by 6 bases and J by 5 bases, leaving 17 bases between them.

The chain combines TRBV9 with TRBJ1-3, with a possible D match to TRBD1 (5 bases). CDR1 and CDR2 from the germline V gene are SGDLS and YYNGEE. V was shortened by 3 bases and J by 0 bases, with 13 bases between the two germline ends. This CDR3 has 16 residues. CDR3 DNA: TGTGCCAGCAGCGCTACAGGAAGTCCCTCTGGAAACACCATATATTTT. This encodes CASSATGSPSGNTIYF.

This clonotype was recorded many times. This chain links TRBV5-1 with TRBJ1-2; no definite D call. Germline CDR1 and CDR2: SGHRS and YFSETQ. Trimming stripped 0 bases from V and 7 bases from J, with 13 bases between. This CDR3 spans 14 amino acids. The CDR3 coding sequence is TGCGCCAGCAGCTTGGATTCCGGGGTTAGTGGCTACACCTTC. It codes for CASSLDSGVSGYTF.

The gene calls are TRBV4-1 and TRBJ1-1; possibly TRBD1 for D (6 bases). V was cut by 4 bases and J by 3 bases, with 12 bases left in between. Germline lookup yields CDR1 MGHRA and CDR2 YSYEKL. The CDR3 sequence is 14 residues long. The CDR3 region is CASSPRDTDTEAFF. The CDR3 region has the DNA TGCGCCAGCAGCCCCCGGGACACGGACACTGAAGCTTTCTTT.

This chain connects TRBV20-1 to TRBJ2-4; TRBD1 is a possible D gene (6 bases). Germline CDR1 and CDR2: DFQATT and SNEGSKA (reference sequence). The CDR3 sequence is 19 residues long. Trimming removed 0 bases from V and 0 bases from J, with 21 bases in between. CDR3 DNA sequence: TGCAGTGCTAGAGACGCTGACAGGAACATCTTTTTAGCCAAAAACATTCAGTACTTC. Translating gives CSARDADRNIFLAKNIQYF.

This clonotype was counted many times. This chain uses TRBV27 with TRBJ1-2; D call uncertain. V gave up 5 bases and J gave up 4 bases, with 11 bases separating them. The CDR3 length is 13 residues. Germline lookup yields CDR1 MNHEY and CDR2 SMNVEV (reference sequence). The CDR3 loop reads CASSLDGFYGYTF. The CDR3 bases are TGTGCCAGCAGTCTGGACGGCTTCTATGGCTACACCTTC.

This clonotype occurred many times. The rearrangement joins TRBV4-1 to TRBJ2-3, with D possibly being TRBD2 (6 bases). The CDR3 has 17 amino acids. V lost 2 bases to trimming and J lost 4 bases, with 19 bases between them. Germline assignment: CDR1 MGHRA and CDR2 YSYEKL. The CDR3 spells CASSQYPLGGVADTQYF. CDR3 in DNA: TGCGCCAGCAGCCAATACCCCTTGGGGGGAGTTGCAGATACGCAGTATTTT.

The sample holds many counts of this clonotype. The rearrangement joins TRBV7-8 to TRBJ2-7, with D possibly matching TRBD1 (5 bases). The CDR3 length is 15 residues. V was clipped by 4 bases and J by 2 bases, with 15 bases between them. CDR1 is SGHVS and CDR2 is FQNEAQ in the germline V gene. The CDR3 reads CASSSDSLPTYEQYF. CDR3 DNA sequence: TGTGCCAGCAGCTCCGACAGTCTACCCACCTACGAGCAGTACTTC.

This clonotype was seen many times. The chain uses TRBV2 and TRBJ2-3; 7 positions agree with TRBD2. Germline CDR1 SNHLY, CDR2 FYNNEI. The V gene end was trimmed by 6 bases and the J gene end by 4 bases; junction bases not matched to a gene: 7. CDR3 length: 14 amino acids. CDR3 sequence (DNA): TGTGCCAGCAGGGCCTCCAGCGGGGCAGATACGCAGTATTTT. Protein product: CASRASSGADTQYF.